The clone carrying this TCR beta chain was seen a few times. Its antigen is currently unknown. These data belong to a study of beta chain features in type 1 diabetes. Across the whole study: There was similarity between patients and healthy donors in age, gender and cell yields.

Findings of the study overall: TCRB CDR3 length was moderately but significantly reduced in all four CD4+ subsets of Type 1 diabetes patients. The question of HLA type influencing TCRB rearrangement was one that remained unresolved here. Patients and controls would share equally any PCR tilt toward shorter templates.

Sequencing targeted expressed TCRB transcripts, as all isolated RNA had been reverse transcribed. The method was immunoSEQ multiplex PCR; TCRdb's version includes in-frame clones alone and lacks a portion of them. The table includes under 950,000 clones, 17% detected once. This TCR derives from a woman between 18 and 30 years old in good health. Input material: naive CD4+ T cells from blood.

The CDR3 loop is CASSLADRQPQHF. The CDR3 DNA is TGTGCCAGCAGCTTGGCCGACCGTCAGCCCCAGCATTTT. The chain has TRBV5-6 and TRBJ1-5, with D unclear. V lost 0 bases and J lost 6, with 7 bases in between. Per the germline V gene, CDR1 is SGHDT and CDR2 is YYEEEE. This CDR3 is built from 13 residues. Supplemented by reference TRBV5-6 and TRBJ1-5, the full variable domain reads DAGVTQSPTHLIKTRGQQVTLRCSPKSGHDTVSWYQQALGQGPQFIFQYYEEEERQRGNFPDRFSGHQFPNYSSELNVNALLLGDSALYLCASSLADRQPQHFGDGTRLSIL.